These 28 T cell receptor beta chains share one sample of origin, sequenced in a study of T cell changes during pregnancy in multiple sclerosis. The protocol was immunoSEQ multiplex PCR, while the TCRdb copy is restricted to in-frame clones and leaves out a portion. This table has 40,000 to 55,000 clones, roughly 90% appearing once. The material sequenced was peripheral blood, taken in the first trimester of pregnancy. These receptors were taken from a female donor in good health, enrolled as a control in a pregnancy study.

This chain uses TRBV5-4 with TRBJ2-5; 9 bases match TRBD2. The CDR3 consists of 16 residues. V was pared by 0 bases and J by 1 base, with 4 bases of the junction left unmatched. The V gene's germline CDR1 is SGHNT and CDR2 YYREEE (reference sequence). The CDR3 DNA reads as TGTGCCAGCAGCTTGGGACTAGCGGCGACCCAAGAGACCCAGTACTTC. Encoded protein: CASSLGLAATQETQYF.

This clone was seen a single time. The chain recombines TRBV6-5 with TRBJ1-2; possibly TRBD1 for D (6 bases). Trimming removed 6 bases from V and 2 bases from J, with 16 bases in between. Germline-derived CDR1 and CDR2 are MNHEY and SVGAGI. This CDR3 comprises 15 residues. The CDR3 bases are TGTGCCAGCAGACGACAGGTTCACTTAAACTATGGCTACACCTTC. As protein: CASRRQVHLNYGYTF.

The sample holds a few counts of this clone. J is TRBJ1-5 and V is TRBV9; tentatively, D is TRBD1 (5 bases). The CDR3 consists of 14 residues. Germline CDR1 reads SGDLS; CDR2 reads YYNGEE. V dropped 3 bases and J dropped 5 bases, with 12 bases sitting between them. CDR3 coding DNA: TGTGCCAGCAGCGCGGGGGACGGGTATCAGCCCCAGCATTTT. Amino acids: CASSAGDGYQPQHF.

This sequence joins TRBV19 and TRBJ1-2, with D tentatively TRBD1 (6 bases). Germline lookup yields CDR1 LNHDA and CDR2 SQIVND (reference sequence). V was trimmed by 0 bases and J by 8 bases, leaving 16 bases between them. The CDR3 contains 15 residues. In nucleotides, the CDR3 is TGTGCCAGTAGTATAGATCCGGAATCCAGGGGCGGCTACACCTTC. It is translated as CASSIDPESRGGYTF.

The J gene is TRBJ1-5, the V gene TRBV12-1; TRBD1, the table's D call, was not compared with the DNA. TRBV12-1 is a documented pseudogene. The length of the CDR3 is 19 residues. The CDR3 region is CASSPLGLSSKQGVQPQHF. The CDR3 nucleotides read TGTGCCAGCAGCCCCCTCGGATTAAGCTCGAAACAGGGGGTCCAGCCCCAGCATTTT.

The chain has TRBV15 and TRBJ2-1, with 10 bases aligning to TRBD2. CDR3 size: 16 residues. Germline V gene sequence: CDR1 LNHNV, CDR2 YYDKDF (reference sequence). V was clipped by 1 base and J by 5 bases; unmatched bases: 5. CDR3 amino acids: CATSRGPAGGNNEQFF. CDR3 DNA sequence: TGTGCCACCAGCAGAGGTCCAGCGGGAGGGAACAATGAGCAGTTCTTC.

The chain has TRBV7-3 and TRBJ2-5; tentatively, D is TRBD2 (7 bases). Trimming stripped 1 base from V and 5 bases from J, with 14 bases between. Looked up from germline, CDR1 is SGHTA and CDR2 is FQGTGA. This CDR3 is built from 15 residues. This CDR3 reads CASSLKGGEGETQYF. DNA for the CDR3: TGTGCCAGCAGCTTAAAAGGGGGGGAAGGGGAGACCCAGTACTTC.

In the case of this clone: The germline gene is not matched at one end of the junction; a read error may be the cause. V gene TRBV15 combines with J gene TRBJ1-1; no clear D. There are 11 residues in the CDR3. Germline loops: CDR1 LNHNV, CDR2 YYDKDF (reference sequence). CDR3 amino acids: CATSRDREPIF. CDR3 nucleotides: TGTGCCACCAGCAGAGATAGGGAGCCTATCTTT.

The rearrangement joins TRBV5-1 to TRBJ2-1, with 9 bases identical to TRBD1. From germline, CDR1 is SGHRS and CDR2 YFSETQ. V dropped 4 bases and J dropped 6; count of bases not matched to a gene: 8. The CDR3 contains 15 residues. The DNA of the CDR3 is TGCGCCAGCAGCACCCGGGACAGGGTTACCAATGAGCAGTTCTTC. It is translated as CASSTRDRVTNEQFF.

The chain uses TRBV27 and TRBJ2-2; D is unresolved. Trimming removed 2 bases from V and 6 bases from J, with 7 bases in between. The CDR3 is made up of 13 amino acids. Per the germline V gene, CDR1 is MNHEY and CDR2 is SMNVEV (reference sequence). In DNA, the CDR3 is TGTGCCAGCAGTTTACGGTCACCCGGGGAGCTGTTTTTT. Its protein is CASSLRSPGELFF.

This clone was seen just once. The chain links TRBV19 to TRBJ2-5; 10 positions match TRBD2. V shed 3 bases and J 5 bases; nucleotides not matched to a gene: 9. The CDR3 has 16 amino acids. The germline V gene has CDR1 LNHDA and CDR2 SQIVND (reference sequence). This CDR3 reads CASSISGLAGVETQYF. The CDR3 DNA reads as TGTGCCAGTAGTATCTCAGGGCTAGCGGGGGTGGAGACCCAGTACTTC.

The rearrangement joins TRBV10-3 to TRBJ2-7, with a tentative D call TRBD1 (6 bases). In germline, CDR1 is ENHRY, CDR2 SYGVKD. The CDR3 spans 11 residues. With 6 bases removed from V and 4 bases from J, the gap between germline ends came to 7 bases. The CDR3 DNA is TGTGCCATCAGAGACAGGTACGAGCAGTACTTC. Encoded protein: CAIRDRYEQYF.

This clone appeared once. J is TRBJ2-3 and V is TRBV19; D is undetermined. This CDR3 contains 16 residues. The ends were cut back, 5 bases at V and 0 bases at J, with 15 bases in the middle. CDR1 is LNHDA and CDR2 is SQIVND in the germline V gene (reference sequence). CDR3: CASSPDTHLSTDTQYF. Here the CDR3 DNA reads TGTGCCAGTAGTCCAGACACTCACTTGAGCACAGATACGCAGTATTTT.

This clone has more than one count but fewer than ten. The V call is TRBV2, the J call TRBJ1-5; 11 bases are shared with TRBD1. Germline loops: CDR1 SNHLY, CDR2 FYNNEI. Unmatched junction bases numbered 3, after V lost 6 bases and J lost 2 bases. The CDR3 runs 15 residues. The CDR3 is CASRRDRGGNQPQHF. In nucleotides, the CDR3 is TGTGCCAGCAGAAGGGACAGGGGGGGCAATCAGCCCCAGCATTTT.

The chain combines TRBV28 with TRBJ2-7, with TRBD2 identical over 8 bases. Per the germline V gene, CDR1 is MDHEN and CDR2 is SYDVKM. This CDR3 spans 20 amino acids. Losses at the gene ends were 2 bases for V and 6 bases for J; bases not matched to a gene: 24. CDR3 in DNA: TGTGCCAGCAGTTTACGGCGGGGGGAGAGGATTGCGGGATGGTATGGCGAGCAGTACTTC. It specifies CASSLRRGERIAGWYGEQYF.

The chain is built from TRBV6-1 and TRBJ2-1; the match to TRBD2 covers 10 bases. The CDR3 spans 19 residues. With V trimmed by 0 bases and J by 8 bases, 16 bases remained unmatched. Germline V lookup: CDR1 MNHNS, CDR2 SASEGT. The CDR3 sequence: CASSEALGSKRGGRYEQFF. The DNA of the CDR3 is TGTGCCAGCAGTGAAGCCTTGGGAAGTAAGCGGGGGGGCCGTTATGAGCAGTTCTTC.

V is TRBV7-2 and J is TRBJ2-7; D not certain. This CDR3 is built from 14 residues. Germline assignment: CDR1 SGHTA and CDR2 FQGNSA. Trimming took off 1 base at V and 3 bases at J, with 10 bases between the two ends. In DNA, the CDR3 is TGTGCCAGCAGCTTAGGCATGTACGGCTACGAGCAGTACTTC. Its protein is CASSLGMYGYEQYF.

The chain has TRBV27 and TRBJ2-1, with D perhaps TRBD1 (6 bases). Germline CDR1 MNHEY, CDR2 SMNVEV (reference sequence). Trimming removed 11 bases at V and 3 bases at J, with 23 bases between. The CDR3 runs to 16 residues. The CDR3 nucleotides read TGTGCCGGTTTAGGGGGTGGCATCGGGAACTACAATGAGCAGTTCTTC. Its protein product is CAGLGGGIGNYNEQFF.

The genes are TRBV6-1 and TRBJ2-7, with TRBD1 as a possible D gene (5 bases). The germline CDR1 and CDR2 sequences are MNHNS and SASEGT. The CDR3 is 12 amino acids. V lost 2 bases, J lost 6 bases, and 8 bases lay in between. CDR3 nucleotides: TGTGCCAGCAGTGAACAGGGCGTCGAGCAGTACTTC. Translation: CASSEQGVEQYF.

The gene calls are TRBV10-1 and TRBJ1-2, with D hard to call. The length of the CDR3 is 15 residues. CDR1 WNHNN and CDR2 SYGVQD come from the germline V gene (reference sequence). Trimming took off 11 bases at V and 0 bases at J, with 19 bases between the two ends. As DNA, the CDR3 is TGCGCCGGCACCCCCGTAGACAAGCCTAACTATGGCTACACCTTC. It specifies CAGTPVDKPNYGYTF.

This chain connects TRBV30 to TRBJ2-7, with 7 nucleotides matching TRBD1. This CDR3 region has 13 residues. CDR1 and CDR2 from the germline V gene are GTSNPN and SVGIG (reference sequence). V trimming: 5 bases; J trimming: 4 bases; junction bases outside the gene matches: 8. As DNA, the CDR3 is TGTGCCTGGTTCCGGGACAGACCATACGAGCAGTACTTC. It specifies CAWFRDRPYEQYF.

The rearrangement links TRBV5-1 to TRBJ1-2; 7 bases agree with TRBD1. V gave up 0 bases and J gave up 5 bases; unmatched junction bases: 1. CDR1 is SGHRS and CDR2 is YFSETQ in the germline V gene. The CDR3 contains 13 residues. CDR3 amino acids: CASSLDRGYGYTF. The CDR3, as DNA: TGCGCCAGCAGCTTGGACAGGGGTTATGGCTACACCTTC.

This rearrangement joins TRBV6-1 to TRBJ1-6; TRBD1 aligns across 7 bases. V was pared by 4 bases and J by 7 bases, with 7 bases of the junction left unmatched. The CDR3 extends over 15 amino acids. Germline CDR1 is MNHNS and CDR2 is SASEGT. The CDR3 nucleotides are TGTGCCAGCAGTGCTGTGGGACAGAGGAATTCACCCCTCCACTTT. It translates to CASSAVGQRNSPLHF.

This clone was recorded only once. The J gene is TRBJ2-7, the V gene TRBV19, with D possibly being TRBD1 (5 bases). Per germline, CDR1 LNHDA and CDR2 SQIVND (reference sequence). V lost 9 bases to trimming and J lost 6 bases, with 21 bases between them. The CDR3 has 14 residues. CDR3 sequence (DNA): TGTGCCAGCCACTTGGGGCAGGGAAAGTCCGAGCAGTACTTC. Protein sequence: CASHLGQGKSEQYF.

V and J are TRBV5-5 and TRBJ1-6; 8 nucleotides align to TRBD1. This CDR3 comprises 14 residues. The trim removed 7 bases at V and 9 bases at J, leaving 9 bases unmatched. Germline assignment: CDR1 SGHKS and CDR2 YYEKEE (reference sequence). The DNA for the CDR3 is TGTGCCAGCGCCATCCAGGGGGCTGGTTCACCCCTCCACTTT. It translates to CASAIQGAGSPLHF.

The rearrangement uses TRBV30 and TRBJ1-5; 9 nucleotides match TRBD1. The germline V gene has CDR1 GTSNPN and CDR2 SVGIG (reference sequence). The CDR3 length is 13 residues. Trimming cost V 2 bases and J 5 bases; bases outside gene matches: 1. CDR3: CAWSRQGDQPQHF. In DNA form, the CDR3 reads TGTGCCTGGAGTAGACAGGGGGATCAGCCCCAGCATTTT.

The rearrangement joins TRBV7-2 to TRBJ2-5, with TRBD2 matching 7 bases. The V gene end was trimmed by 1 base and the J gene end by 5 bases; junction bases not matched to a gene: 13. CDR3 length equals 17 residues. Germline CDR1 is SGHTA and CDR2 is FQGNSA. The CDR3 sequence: CASSLVGSSPGGETQYF. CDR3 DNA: TGTGCCAGCAGCTTAGTAGGAAGCAGCCCCGGGGGGGAGACCCAGTACTTC.

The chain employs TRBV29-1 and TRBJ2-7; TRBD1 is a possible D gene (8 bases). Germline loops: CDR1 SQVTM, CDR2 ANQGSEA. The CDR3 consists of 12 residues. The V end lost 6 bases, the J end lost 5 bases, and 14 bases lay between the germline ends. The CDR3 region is CSVQGGGDEQYF. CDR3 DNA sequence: TGCAGCGTACAGGGGGGGGGTGACGAGCAGTACTTC.